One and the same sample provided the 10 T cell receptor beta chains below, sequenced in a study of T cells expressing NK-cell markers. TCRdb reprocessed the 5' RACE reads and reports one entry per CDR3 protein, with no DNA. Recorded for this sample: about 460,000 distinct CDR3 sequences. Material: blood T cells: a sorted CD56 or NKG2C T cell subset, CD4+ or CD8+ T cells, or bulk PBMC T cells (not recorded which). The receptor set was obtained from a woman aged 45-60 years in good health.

CDR3 amino acids: CASSQDPTTRSETQYF. The chain has TRBV14 and TRBJ2-5. From germline, CDR1 is SGHDN and CDR2 FVKESK. The CDR3 runs 16 residues.

The CDR3 sequence is CSARGTRKEETQYF. This rearrangement joins TRBV20-1 to TRBJ2-5; the D call from TCRdb, TRBD1, cannot be confirmed without DNA. The germline CDR1 and CDR2 sequences are DFQATT and SNEGSKA (reference sequence). The CDR3 runs 14 residues.

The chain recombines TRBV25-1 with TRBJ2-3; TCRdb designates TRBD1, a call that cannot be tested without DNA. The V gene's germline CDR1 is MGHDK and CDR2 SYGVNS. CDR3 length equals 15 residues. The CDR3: CASSDGQGGTDTQYF.

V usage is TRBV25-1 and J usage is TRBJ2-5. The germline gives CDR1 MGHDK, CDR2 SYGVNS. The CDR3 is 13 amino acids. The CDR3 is CASSPIWEETQYF.

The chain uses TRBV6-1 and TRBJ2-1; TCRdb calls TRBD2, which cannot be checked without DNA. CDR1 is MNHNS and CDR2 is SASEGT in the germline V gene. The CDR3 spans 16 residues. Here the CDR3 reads CASSTRLAGVKNEQFF.

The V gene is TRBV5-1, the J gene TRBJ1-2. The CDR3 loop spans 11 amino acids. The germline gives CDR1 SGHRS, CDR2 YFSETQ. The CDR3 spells CASGTNYGYTF.

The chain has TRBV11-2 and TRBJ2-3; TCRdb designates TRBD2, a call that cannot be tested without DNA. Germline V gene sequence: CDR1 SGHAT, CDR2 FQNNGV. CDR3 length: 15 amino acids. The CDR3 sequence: CASSSGLAGWDTQYF.

CDR3 in amino acids: CASSLAPGLAGGVADTQYF. V gene TRBV7-8 combines with J gene TRBJ2-3; TCRdb lists TRBD2, though no DNA is available to test this call. Germline lookup yields CDR1 SGHVS and CDR2 FQNEAQ. CDR3 size: 19 residues.

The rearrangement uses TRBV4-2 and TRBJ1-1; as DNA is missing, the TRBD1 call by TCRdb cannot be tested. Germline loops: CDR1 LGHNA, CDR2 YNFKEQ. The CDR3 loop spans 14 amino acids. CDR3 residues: CASRRDVSETEAFF.

The CDR3 sequence is CSVERLPRTYEQYF. The J gene is TRBJ2-7, the V gene TRBV29-1; the D call of TRBD1 rests on TCRdb alone, since no DNA is present to check it. The CDR3 sequence is 14 residues long. Germline CDR1 and CDR2: SQVTM and ANQGSEA.